This is a list of T cell receptor beta chains from one sample in a study of STAT3 mutations in large granular lymphocyte leukemia. The method was immunoSEQ multiplex PCR; TCRdb's version includes in-frame clones alone and lacks a portion of them. This table holds some 10,000 clones, approximately 50% found once. The sequenced material came from peripheral blood mononuclear cells. Receptor source: a boy aged 5-17 years with T-cell large granular lymphocyte leukemia. Some clones in this sample may be carry-over from other donors' samples. CDR3s leave out the opening cysteine and the closing phenylalanine or tryptophan.

TRBJ2-7 TRBV6-5 ASSRNGAYEQY
TRBJ1-2 TRBV13 ASSLRTGEANYGYT
TRBJ2-7 TRBV18 ASSPQTGRISEQY
TRBJ2-7 TRBV18 ASSPTGTGNEQY
TRBJ1-6 TRBV6-1 ASNLLSSYNSPLH
TRBJ2-3 TRBV1 TSSQALSRGTDTQY
TRBJ1-4 TRBV7-2 ASSLTPGRNEKLF
TRBJ1-5 TRBV4-2 ASSQDPSTSDSCTSNQPQH
TRBJ2-5 TRBV6-6 ASSYGGGETQY
TRBJ2-7 TRBV13 ASSLKGIGYEQY
TRBJ1-2 TRBV9 ASSSHPGTGRPSGYT
TRBJ1-2 TRBV5-1 ASSSAQAYGYT
TRBJ1-2 TRBV20-1 SARRDYGYT
TRBJ2-4 TRBV5-1 ASSLATSGRAGKNIQY
TRBJ1-1 TRBV18 ASSTDSGRTEAF
TRBJ2-5 TRBV27 ASSSGLLWETQY
TRBJ2-5 TRBV5-1 ASSLSLAGAGTQY
TRBJ2-7 TRBV7-8 ASSPLALSSYEQY
TRBJ1-4 TRBV6-5 ASKGVGEKLF
TRBJ1-1 TRBV6-6 ASSAGTGGTEAF
TRBJ1-5 TRBV6-6 ASSSRQGQNQPQH
TRBJ2-6 TRBV12-5 ASGPPLRAPGANVLT